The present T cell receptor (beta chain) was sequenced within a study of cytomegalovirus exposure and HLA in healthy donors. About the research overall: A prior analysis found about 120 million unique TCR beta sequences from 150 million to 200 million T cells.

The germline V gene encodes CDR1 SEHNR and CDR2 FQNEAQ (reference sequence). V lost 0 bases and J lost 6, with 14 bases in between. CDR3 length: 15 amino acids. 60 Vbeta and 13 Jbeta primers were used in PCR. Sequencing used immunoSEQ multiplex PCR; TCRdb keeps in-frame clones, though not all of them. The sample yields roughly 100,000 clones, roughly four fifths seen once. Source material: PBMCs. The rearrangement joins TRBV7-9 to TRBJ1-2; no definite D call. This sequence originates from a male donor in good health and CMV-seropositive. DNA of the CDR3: TGTGCCAGCAGCTTAGCTTCCGGCGGGGTTAATGGCTACACCTTC. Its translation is CASSLASGGVNGYTF.